The T cell receptor beta chain described here comes from a study of CD8 T cells in Susac syndrome. CD8+ and CD4+ blood T cells underwent TCR beta sequencing. While CD8+ and CD4+ T cells were isolated negatively, TEMRA cells were enriched by FACS. Random hexamers were used to reverse transcribe 0.5 to 1 ug of RNA. immunoSEQ multiplex PCR amplified TCR beta CDR3 across 54 Vbeta, 13 Jbeta. Using its own MiXCR run on the immunoSEQ multiplex PCR reads, TCRdb lists one record per CDR3 protein. The sample contains about 200,000 distinct CDR3 sequences, about 95% of which appear only once. This clonotype was observed once. The clonotype originates from a human donor in good health. Sequencing input: CD4+ T cells from PBMCs.

This CDR3 reads CASSLGGASQYF. In nucleotides, the CDR3 is TGTGCCAGCAGCCTAGGGGGAGCGTCGCAGTATTTT. This chain joins TRBV3-1 and TRBJ2-3, with D possibly being TRBD1 (6 bases). CDR1 and CDR2 (germline): LGHDT, YNNKEL (reference sequence). The CDR3 sequence is 12 residues long. V dropped 4 bases and J dropped 10 bases, with 12 bases sitting between them.